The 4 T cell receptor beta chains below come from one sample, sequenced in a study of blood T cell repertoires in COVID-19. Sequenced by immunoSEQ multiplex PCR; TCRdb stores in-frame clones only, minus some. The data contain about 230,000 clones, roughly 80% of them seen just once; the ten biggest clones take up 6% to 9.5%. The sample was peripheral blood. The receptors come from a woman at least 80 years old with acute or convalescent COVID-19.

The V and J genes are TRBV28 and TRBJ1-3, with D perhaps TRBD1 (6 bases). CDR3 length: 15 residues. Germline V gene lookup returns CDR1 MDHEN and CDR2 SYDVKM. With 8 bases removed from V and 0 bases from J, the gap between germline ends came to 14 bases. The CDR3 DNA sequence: TGTGCCAGCGGCCTGGGGGCGAGCTCTGGAAACACCATATATTTT. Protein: CASGLGASSGNTIYF.

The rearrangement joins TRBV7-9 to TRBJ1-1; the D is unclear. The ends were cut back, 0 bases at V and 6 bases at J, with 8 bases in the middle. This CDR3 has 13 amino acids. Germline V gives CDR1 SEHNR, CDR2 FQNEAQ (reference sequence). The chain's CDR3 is CASSLAGGAEAFF. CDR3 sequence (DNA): TGTGCCAGCAGCTTAGCTGGAGGAGCTGAAGCTTTCTTT.

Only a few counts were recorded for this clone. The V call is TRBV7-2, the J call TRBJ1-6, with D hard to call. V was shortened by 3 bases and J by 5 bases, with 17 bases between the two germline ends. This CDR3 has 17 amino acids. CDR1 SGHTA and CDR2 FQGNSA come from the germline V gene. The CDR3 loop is CASSFAPWSSNNSPLHF. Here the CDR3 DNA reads TGTGCCAGCAGCTTTGCCCCCTGGAGTAGTAATAATTCACCCCTCCACTTT.

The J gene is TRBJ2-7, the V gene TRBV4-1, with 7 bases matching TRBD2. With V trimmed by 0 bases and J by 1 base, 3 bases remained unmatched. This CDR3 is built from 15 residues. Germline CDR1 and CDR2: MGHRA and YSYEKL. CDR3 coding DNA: TGCGCCAGCAGCCAAGAGGGGAGGGGATCCTACGAGCAGTACTTC. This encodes CASSQEGRGSYEQYF.